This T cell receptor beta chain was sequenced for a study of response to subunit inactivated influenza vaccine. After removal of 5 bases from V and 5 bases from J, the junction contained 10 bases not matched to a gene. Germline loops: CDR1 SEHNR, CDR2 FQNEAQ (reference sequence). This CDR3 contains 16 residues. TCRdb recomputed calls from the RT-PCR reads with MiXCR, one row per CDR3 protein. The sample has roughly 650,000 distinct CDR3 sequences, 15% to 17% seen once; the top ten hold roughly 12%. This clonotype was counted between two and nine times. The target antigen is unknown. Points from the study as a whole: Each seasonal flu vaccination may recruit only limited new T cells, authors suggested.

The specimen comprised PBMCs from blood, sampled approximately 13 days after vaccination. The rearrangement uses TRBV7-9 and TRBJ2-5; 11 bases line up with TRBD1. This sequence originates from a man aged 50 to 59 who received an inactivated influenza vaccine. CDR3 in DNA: TGTGCCAGCAGCGCCGGGACAGGGGGTATTGGGGAGACCCAGTACTTC. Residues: CASSAGTGGIGETQYF.